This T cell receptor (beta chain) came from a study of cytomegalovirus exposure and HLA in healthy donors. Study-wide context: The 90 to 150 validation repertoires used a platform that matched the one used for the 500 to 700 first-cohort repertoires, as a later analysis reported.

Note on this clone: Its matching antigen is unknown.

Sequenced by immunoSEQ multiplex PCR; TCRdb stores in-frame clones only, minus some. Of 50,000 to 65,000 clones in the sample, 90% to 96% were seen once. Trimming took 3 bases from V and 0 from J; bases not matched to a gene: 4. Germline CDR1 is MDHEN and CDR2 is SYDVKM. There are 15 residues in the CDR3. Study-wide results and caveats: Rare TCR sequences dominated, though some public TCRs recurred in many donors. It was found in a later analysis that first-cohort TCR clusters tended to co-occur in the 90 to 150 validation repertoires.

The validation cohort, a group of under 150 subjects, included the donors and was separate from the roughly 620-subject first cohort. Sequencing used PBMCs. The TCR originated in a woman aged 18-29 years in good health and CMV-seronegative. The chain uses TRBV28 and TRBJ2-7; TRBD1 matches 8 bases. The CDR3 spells CASSFPDRDSYEQYF. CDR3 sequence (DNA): TGTGCCAGCAGTTTCCCGGACAGGGACTCCTACGAGCAGTACTTC.